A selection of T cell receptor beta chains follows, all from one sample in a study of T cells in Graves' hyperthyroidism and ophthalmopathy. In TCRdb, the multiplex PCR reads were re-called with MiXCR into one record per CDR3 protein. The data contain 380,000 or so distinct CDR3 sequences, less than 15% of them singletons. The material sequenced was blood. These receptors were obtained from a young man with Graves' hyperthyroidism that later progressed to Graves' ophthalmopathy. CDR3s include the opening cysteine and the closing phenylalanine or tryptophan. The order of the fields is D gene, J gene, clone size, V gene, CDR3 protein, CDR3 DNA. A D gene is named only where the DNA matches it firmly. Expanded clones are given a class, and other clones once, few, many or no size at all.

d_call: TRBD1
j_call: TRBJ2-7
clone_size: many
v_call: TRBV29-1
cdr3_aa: CSVGIRDRGYEQYF
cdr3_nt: TGCAGCGTTGGCATTAGGGACAGGGGCTACGAGCAGTACTTC

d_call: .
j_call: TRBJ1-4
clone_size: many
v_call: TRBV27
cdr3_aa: CASSRSSNEKLFF
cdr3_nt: TGTGCCAGCAGTAGATCCAGTAATGAAAAACTGTTTTTT

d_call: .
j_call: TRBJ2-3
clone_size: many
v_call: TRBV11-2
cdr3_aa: CASSLAWIDTQYF
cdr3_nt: TGTGCCAGCAGCTTAGCTTGGATAGATACGCAGTATTTT

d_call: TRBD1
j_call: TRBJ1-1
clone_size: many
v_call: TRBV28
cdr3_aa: CASSSPPDRGAQGAFF
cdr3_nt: TGTGCCAGCAGTTCCCCACCCGACAGGGGCGCTCAGGGGGCTTTCTTT

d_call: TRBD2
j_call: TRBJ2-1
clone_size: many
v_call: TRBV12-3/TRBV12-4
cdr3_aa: CASSFGGAPDNEQFF
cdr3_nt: TGTGCCAGCAGTTTCGGGGGGGCGCCTGACAATGAGCAGTTCTTC

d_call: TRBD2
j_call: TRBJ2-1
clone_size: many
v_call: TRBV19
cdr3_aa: CASSIRGTSGGGYNEQFF
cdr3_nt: TGTGCCAGTAGTATCAGGGGGACTAGCGGGGGAGGTTACAATGAGCAGTTCTTC

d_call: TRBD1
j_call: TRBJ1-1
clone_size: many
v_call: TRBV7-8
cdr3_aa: CASSPTAGQGAAEAFF
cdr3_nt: TGTGCCAGCAGCCCAACCGCCGGACAGGGGGCGGCTGAAGCTTTCTTT

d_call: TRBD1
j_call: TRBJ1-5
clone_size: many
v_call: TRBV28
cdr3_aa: CASSSVWDRRNQPQHF
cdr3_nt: TGTGCCAGCAGCTCCGTTTGGGACAGGAGAAATCAGCCCCAGCATTTT

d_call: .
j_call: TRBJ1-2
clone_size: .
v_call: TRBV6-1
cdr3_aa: CASTSLGREGYGYTF
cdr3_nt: TGTGCCAGCACCTCCCTAGGCCGCGAGGGGTATGGCTACACCTTC

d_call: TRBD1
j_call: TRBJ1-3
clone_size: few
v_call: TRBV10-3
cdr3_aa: CATSTGTGNTIYF
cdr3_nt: TGTGCCACCTCGACAGGGACTGGAAACACCATATATTTT

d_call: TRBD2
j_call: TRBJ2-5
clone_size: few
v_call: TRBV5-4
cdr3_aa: CASSPGGSVTETQYF
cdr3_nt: TGTGCCAGCAGCCCGGGAGGGTCCGTGACGGAGACCCAGTACTTC

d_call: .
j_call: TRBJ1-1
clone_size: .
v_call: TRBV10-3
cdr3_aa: CAISAGGANTEAFF
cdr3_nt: TGTGCCATCAGTGCTGGGGGCGCGAACACTGAAGCTTTCTTT

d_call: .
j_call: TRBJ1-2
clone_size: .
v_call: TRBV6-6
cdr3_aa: CASSYSYLGINYGYTF
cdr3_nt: TGTGCCAGCAGTTACTCGTATCTCGGGATTAACTATGGCTACACCTTC

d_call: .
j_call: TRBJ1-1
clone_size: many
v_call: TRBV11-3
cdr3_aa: CASSLAPLRVNTEAFF
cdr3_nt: TGTGCCAGCAGCTTAGCCCCCCTTAGGGTGAACACTGAAGCTTTCTTT

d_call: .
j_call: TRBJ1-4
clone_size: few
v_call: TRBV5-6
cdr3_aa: CASSLWRGEKLFF
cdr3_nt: TGTGCCAGCAGCTTGTGGAGAGGGGAAAAACTGTTTTTT

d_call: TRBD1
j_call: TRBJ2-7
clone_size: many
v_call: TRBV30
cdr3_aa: CAWRIGTGDYEQYF
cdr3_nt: TGTGCCTGGAGAATAGGGACAGGGGACTACGAGCAGTACTTC

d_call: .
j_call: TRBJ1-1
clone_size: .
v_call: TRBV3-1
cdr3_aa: CASSQLNPTEACF
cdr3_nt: TGTGCCAGCAGCCAACTTAACCCCACTGAAGCTTGCTTT

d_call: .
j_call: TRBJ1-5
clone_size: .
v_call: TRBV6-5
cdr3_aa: CASSRVSNQPQHF
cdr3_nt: TGTGCCAGCAGCCGCGTTAGCAATCAGCCCCAGCATTTT

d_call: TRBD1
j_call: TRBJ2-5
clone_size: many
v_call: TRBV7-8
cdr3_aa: CASSWDRGRVETQYF
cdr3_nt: TGTGCCAGCAGCTGGGACAGGGGGAGGGTAGAGACCCAGTACTTC

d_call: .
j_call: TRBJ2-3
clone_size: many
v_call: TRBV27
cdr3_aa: CASSSGIASTDTQYF
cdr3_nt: TGTGCCAGCAGTTCAGGGATCGCTAGCACAGATACGCAGTATTTT

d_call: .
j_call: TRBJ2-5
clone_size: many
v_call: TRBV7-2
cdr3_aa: CASSSTPPPRETQYF
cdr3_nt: TGTGCCAGCAGCTCAACCCCACCCCCTCGGGAGACCCAGTACTTC

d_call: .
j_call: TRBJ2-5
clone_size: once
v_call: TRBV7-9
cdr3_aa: CASSSGRETQYF
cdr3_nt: TGTGCCAGCAGCTCAGGGAGGGAGACCCAGTACTTC

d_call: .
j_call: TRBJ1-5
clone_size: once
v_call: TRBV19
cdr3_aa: CASSIAGGDQPQHF
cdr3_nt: TGTGCCAGTAGTATAGCCGGGGGGGATCAGCCCCAGCATTTT

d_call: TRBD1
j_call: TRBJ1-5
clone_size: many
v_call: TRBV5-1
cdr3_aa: CASSIDRDQPQHF
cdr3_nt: TGCGCCAGCAGCATCGACAGGGATCAGCCCCAGCATTTT

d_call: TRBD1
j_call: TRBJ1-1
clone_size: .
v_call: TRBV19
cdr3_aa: CASSMDRVEWGEAFF
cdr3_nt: TGTGCCAGTAGTATGGACAGGGTGGAATGGGGTGAAGCTTTCTTT

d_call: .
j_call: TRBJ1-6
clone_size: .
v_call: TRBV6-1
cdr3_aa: CASSENFGVLNNSPLHF
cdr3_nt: TGTGCCAGCAGTGAAAATTTCGGGGTTTTGAATAATTCACCCCTCCACTTT

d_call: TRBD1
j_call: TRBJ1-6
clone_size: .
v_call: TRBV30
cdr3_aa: CAWRGQTGTYNSPLHF
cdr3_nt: TGTGCCTGGAGGGGGCAGACAGGGACCTATAATTCACCCCTCCACTTT

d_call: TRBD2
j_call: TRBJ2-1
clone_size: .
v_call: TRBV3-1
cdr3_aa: CASSQTSGGSYNEQFF
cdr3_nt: TGTGCCAGCAGTCAGACTAGCGGGGGGTCCTACAATGAGCAGTTCTTC

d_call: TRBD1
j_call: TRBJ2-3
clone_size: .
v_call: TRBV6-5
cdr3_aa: CASSYRGGSTDTQYF
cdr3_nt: TGTGCCAGCAGTTACAGAGGGGGCTCCACAGATACGCAGTATTTT

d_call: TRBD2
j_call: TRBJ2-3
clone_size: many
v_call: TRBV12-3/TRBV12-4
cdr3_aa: CASSPGLAGGGNTQYF
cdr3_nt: TGTGCCAGCAGTCCCGGACTAGCGGGGGGAGGTAATACGCAGTATTTT

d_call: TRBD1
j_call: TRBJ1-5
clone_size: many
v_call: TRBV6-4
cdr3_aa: CASPTQGTGSNQPQHF
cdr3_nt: TGTGCCAGCCCCACTCAGGGGACAGGAAGCAATCAGCCCCAGCATTTT

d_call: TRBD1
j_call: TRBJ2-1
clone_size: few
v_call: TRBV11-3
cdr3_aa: CASSLWGQGASGSYNEQFF
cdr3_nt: TGTGCCAGCAGCTTATGGGGACAGGGGGCGAGTGGGTCCTACAATGAGCAGTTCTTC

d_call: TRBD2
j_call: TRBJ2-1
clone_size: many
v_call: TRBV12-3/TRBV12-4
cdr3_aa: CASTLSGGLNEQFF
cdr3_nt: TGTGCCAGCACTTTAAGCGGGGGCCTCAATGAGCAGTTCTTC

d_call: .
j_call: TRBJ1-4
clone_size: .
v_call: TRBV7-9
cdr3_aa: CASSPADGQLTTNEKLFF
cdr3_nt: TGTGCCAGCAGCCCAGCTGATGGACAGTTGACAACTAATGAAAAACTGTTTTTT

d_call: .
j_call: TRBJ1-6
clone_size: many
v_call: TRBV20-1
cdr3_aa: CSATQTQSSPLHF
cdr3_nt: TGCAGTGCTACGCAGACACAGAGTTCACCCCTCCACTTT

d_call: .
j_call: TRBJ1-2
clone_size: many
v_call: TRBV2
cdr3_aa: CASSEALGGYGYTF
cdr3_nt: TGTGCCAGCAGTGAAGCGCTTGGAGGATATGGCTACACCTTC

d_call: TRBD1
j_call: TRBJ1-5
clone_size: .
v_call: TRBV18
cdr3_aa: CASSLRQGVQPQHF
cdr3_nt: TGTGCCAGCTCACTACGACAGGGGGTTCAGCCCCAGCATTTT

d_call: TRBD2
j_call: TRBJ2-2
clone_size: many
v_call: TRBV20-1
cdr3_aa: CSAKVLSSGGGELFF
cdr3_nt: TGCAGTGCAAAAGTATTGTCTAGCGGGGGCGGGGAGCTGTTTTTT

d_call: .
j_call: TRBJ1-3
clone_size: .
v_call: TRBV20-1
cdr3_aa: CSAREIVPGNTIYF
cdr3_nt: TGCAGTGCTAGAGAGATAGTCCCTGGAAACACCATATATTTT

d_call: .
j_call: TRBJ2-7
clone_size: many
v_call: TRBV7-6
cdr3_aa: CASSLVNQADEQYF
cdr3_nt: TGTGCCAGCAGCTTAGTGAACCAGGCCGACGAGCAGTACTTC